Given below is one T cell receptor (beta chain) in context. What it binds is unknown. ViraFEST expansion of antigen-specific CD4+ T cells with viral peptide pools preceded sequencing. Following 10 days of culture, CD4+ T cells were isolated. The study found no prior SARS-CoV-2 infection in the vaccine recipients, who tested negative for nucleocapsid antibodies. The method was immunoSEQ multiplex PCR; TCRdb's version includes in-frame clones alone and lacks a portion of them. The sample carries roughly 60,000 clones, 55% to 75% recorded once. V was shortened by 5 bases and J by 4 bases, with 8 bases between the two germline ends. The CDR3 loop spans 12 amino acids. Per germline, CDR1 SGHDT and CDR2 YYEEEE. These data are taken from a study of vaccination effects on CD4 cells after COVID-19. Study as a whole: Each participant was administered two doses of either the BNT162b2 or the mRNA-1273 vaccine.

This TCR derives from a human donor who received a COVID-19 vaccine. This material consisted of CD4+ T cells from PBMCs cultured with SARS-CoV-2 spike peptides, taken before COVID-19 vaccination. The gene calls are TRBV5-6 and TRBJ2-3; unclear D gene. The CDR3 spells CASRAYSDTQYF. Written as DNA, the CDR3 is TGTGCCAGCAGAGCTTACTCAGATACGCAGTATTTT.